This record concerns one TCR beta chain sequence. Its specificity is not known. J gave up 7 bases and V 3 bases, and 3 bases lay outside the gene matches. Germline V gene sequence: CDR1 SGDLS, CDR2 YYNGEE. CDR3 length: 12 residues. This record comes from a study of beta chain features in type 1 diabetes. Study-wide context: The samples had roughly 110 million sorted cells examined in all.

Expressed TCRB transcripts were sequenced because the isolated RNA had all been reverse transcribed beforehand. Approximately 3.6 million reads per sample were averaged for naive, central memory and regulatory samples. Produced via immunoSEQ multiplex PCR; TCRdb's table is partial and in-frame only. In the table there are about half a million clones, around 10% of which are singletons. Broader study findings: More deletions and fewer insertions at VDJ junctions were seen in type 1 diabetes patients.

The sequenced sample was naive CD4+ T cells from blood. This chain connects TRBV9 to TRBJ1-2; 7 bases are a match to TRBD1. This TCR came from a young woman in good health. As DNA, the CDR3 is TGTGCCAGCAGCGGGGACAGATTTGGCTACACCTTC. Its protein is CASSGDRFGYTF.